These 10 T cell receptor beta chains were all obtained from the same sample, sequenced in a study of blood T cell repertoires in COVID-19. The protocol was immunoSEQ multiplex PCR, while the TCRdb copy is restricted to in-frame clones and leaves out a portion. This repertoire shows a few hundred thousand clones, approximately 90% found once; its top ten account for less than 1.5%. The sample consisted of PBMCs or T cells enriched from blood (not recorded which). These TCRs come from a woman aged 18-30 years who had recovered from COVID-19.

The chain is built from TRBV19 and TRBJ1-6; 7 bases line up with TRBD1. The germline CDR1 and CDR2 sequences are LNHDA and SQIVND (reference sequence). The V gene end was trimmed by 3 bases and the J gene end by 4 bases; junction bases not matched to a gene: 6. The CDR3 extends over 16 amino acids. The CDR3 is CASSIEQGTYNSPLHF. The CDR3 bases are TGTGCCAGTAGTATTGAACAGGGGACGTATAATTCACCCCTCCACTTT.

The chain couples TRBV13 to TRBJ1-2; 9 nucleotides line up with TRBD1. Germline V gene sequence: CDR1 PRHDT, CDR2 FYEKMQ (reference sequence). The J segment lost 2 bases and the V segment lost 7 bases, leaving 8 bases of the junction unmatched. CDR3 length: 15 residues. The CDR3 region is CASTRQGGKNYGYTF. DNA of the CDR3: TGTGCCAGCACCCGACAGGGGGGAAAGAACTATGGCTACACCTTC.

The rearrangement links TRBV6-5 to TRBJ2-7; 8 bases align to TRBD2. The CDR3 consists of 15 residues. Germline V lookup: CDR1 MNHEY, CDR2 SVGAGI. V was pared by 6 bases and J by 0 bases, with 7 bases of the junction left unmatched. The CDR3 reads CASSPGGGNSYEQYF. The CDR3 DNA follows: TGTGCCAGCAGCCCCGGGGGGGGCAACTCCTACGAGCAGTACTTC.

The V call is TRBV5-6, the J call TRBJ1-3; D might be TRBD1 (5 bases). CDR3 length: 14 residues. V was shortened by 2 bases and J by 9 bases, with 15 bases between the two germline ends. The germline V gene encodes CDR1 SGHDT and CDR2 YYEEEE. CDR3 loop: CASSFDGTVVTIYF. The CDR3 DNA reads as TGTGCCAGCAGCTTTGACGGGACTGTTGTCACCATATATTTT.

The chain employs TRBV6-5 and TRBJ1-4; D gene unclear. Germline V gene data show CDR1 as MNHEY and CDR2 as SVGAGI. This CDR3 region has 14 residues. V gave up 2 bases and J gave up 5 bases, with 9 bases separating them. The CDR3 spells CASSYPDKNEKLFF. In DNA, the CDR3 is TGTGCCAGCAGTTACCCCGACAAAAATGAAAAACTGTTTTTT.

This clone was seen more than once but under ten times. CDR3 residues: CASSRAGGGSSSYEQYF. CDR3 bases: TGTGCCAGCAGCCGGGCCGGCGGAGGGAGTAGCTCCTACGAGCAGTACTTC. The rearrangement links TRBV11-2 to TRBJ2-7, with a weak D call TRBD2 (6 bases). CDR3 length: 17 amino acids. Germline V gene data show CDR1 as SGHAT and CDR2 as FQNNGV. Trimming shortened V by 5 bases and J by 0 bases, and 20 bases separated the two germline ends.

V is TRBV2 and J is TRBJ2-1; D not certain. V gave up 3 bases and J gave up 3 bases, with 6 bases separating them. The germline V gene encodes CDR1 SNHLY and CDR2 FYNNEI. This CDR3 region has 13 residues. This chain's CDR3 is CASSELDYNEQFF. DNA for the CDR3: TGTGCCAGCAGTGAGCTAGACTACAATGAGCAGTTCTTC.

V gene TRBV28 combines with J gene TRBJ2-7, with 7 bases identical to TRBD2. This CDR3 comprises 13 residues. Unmatched junction bases numbered 4, after V lost 5 bases and J lost 3 bases. In germline, CDR1 is MDHEN, CDR2 SYDVKM. CDR3 region: CASSPGGGYEQYF. CDR3 bases: TGTGCCAGCAGTCCGGGGGGAGGCTACGAGCAGTACTTC. Full variable domain (missing parts from reference TRBV28 and TRBJ2-7): DVKVTQSSRYLVKRTGEKVFLECVQDMDHENMFWYRQDPGLGLRLIYFSYDVKMKEKGDIPEGYSVSREKKERFSLILESASTNQTSMYLCASSPGGGYEQYFGPGTRLTVT.

V usage is TRBV18 and J usage is TRBJ1-1; D is possibly TRBD1 (5 bases). CDR1 KGHSH and CDR2 LQKENI come from the germline V gene. The CDR3 covers 14 residues. V shed 8 bases and J shed 1 base, with 14 bases lying between them. CDR3 sequence (DNA): TGTGCCAGCCGTAACCAGGGCCCGAACACTGAAGCTTTCTTT. Amino acid sequence: CASRNQGPNTEAFF.

Here the CDR3 reads CASSIQDRDSNQPQHF. In nucleotides, the CDR3 is TGTGCCAGTAGTATTCAGGACAGGGATAGCAATCAGCCCCAGCATTTT. The chain employs TRBV19 and TRBJ1-5; 8 bases agree with TRBD1. Trimming at V came to 3 bases and at J to 0 bases, leaving 4 bases not matched to a gene. The germline V gene encodes CDR1 LNHDA and CDR2 SQIVND (reference sequence). The CDR3 contains 16 residues. The full variable domain, its missing parts supplied by reference TRBV19 and TRBJ1-5, is DGGITQSPKYLFRKEGQNVTLSCEQNLNHDAMYWYRQDPGQGLRLIYYSQIVNDFQKGDIAEGYSVSREKKESFPLTVTSAQKNPTAFYLCASSIQDRDSNQPQHFGDGTRLSIL.